This T cell receptor beta chain was obtained from a study of CD8+ T cells in alopecia areata. Overall study context: Oral tofacitinib (5 to 10 mg twice daily) was administered to treated patients.

RNA was extracted and reverse transcribed into cDNA as the sequencing template. Clones were sequenced by immunoSEQ multiplex PCR, and TCRdb holds only the in-frame ones, with some missing. The sample has more than 200,000 clones, roughly two thirds seen once. The CDR3 contains 14 residues. Germline-derived CDR1 and CDR2 are SGHVS and FQNEAQ. Trimming cost V 2 bases and J 5 bases, with 12 bases left between them. The chain couples TRBV7-8 to TRBJ2-5, with D perhaps given as TRBD1 or TRBD2 (5 bases each). The material was CD4+ T cells sorted from blood, obtained at week 0. This TCR was sampled from a human donor with alopecia areata. CDR3 loop: CASSLSGIAETQYF. The DNA of the CDR3 is TGTGCCAGCAGCTTATCAGGGATAGCGGAGACCCAGTACTTC.